This record concerns one TCR beta chain sequence. This table comes from immunoSEQ multiplex PCR, and its TCRdb copy is limited to in-frame clones, with some not included. Altogether about 40,000 clones are present, roughly 90% being singletons, with the ten largest covering under 10%. The CDR3 contains 16 residues. Germline CDR1 and CDR2: KGHSH and LQKENI. Trimming stripped 0 bases from V and 1 base from J, with 12 bases between. The data stem from a study of T cell changes during pregnancy in multiple sclerosis. This material consisted of CD8+ T cells from peripheral blood mononuclear cells, taken before pregnancy. This sequence was found in a female donor with multiple sclerosis, enrolled in a pregnancy study. The chain couples TRBV18 to TRBJ2-5, with D tentatively TRBD1 (5 bases). The CDR3 protein is CASSPPTVPIQETQYF. The DNA of the CDR3 is TGTGCCAGCTCACCACCGACAGTTCCAATCCAAGAGACCCAGTACTTC.